This T cell receptor (beta chain) was retrieved from a study of monozygotic twins with inflammatory bowel disease. Study-level findings and limits: Twins classed as concordant or discordant showed no difference in repertoire similarity, possibly from limited power. No distinction between different T cell subtypes was possible.

The CDR3 length is 13 residues. Looked up from germline, CDR1 is LGHDT and CDR2 is YNNKEL (reference sequence). Remarks on this clonotype: Its antigen is not known.

The unique tags termed UMIs, each holding a 6-nucleotide sample barcode, were added by means of template switching. PCR of TCRalpha and TCRbeta cDNA was nested, with two rounds of 16 and 9 cycles. From the 5' RACE reads, TCRdb lists one entry per CDR3 protein and no DNA. Its table records more than 110,000 distinct CDR3 sequences. J is TRBJ1-2 and V is TRBV3-1. The receptor comes from a human donor with ulcerative colitis or Crohn's disease, or a healthy co-twin of an affected twin (not recorded which). Material for sequencing was blood. CDR3 sequence: CASSQEGSYGYTF.